The subject of this entry is one TCR beta chain. These data originate in a study of blood T cell repertoires in COVID-19. Study as a whole: COVID-19 samples, acute and convalescent, were from the United States, Italy and Spain. Nucleic acid was either cDNA or gDNA, and it came from T cells, B-cell-depleted T cells, or PBMCs.

In the original processing: For nucleated cells, counts were estimated from reference gene primer amplification. The data were produced by immunoSEQ multiplex PCR, yet TCRdb's version contains in-frame clones alone and is incomplete. The DNA gave D and trimming, while V, J and clone size come from that table. The profile shows some 250,000 clones, approximately 78% of them singletons. V shed 5 bases and J 7 bases; nucleotides not matched to a gene: 10. This CDR3 contains 15 residues. Germline V gene data show CDR1 as SGHVS and CDR2 as FQNEAQ. This chain connects TRBV7-8 to TRBJ1-2; TRBD1 matches at 10 bases. The sequence was obtained from a woman aged 60-75 years with active or convalescent COVID-19. Sequencing was performed on peripheral blood. The CDR3 sequence is CASSIMTGGSAGYTF. The CDR3 coding sequence is TGTGCCAGCAGCATCATGACAGGGGGCTCGGCTGGCTACACCTTC.